Listed below are T cell receptor beta chains from one sample, sequenced in a study of tumor and adjacent non-tumor tissue in lung cancer. MiXCR was run by TCRdb on the multiplex PCR reads, yielding one entry per CDR3 protein. The table lists some 95,000 distinct CDR3 sequences, 75% to 85% of them singletons. The sample was distant non-tumor lung tissue. The receptor source for this set is a man aged 55-75 years with small cell lung cancer. Both conserved end residues are part of each CDR3. The order of the fields is V gene, J gene, D gene, clone size, CDR3 protein, CDR3 DNA. The D gene is left open where the match is weak. Clone size is stated in some rows and not others, as once, few, many or a class when expanded.

TRBV20-1,TRBJ2-3,.,.,CSTTFDDGTQYF,TGCAGTACCACATTCGACGACGGTACGCAGTATTTT
TRBV4-2,TRBJ2-2,.,.,CTSNQDLRADTGELFF,TGTACCAGCAACCAAGATCTCAGGGCGGACACCGGGGAGCTGTTTTTT
TRBV11-3,TRBJ2-1,.,.,CASGAYTNNEQFF,TGTGCCAGCGGTGCGTACACTAACAATGAGCAATTCTTC
TRBV11-3,TRBJ2-2,TRBD2,.,CTIPASGGSRELLF,TGTACCATCCCGGCTAGCGGGGGTAGCCGGGAGCTGTTATTT
TRBV11-2,TRBJ2-1,.,.,CASQKRHGDNEQFF,TGTGCCAGCCAGAAGCGACATGGTGACAACGAGCAGTTCTTC
TRBV4-2,TRBJ2-7,.,.,CVSRQDTGGNEQYF,TGTGTCAGCAGACAAGATACCGGTGGGAACGAGCAGTACTTC
TRBV12-3/TRBV12-4,TRBJ2-5,.,.,CVSSPTSGAMENQYF,TGTGTCAGCAGTCCGACTAGTGGCGCGATGGAGAACCAGTACTTC
TRBV29-1,TRBJ1-5,.,.,CSVATRMADTQHF,TGCAGCGTTGCAACGAGAATGGCAGATACGCAGCATTTT
TRBV11-2,TRBJ2-1,.,.,CANQKRQGDNEQPF,TGTGCTAATCAGAAGCGGCAGGGCGACAATGAGCAGCCCTTC
TRBV29-1,TRBJ1-1,.,.,CSVEGGDTEAFF,TGCAGCGTTGAGGGTGGGGACACTGAAGCTTTCTTC
TRBV6-5,TRBJ2-2,.,.,CASSYSLNTGELHF,TGTGCCAGCAGTTACTCCCTGAACACCGGGGAGCTGCATTTT
TRBV11-2,TRBJ2-7,.,.,CTSRKRQDDNEQYF,TGTACCAGCCGGAAGCGGCAGGACGACAATGAGCAGTACTTC
TRBV29-1,TRBJ1-1,.,.,CSAEKSGMNTEALF,TGCAGCGCTGAAAAGAGCGGTATGAACACTGAAGCTCTCTTT
TRBV29-1,TRBJ2-3,TRBD2,.,CSVEGGGRLGTDTQYF,TGCAGCGTTGAAGGGGGGGGGAGACTAGGCACAGATACACAGTATTTT
TRBV20-1,TRBJ1-5,.,.,CSAERAGFNSNQFQHF,TGCAGTGCCGAGAGGGCTGGATTTAATAGCAATCAGTTCCAGCATTTT
TRBV12-3/TRBV12-4,TRBJ2-5,TRBD2,.,CASSHYSGRQETHYF,TGTGCCAGCAGTCACTATAGCGGGAGACAAGAGACCCATTACTTC
TRBV29-1,TRBJ2-3,TRBD2,.,CSVAGVAGASRDTQYF,TGCAGCGTCGCGGGGGTAGCGGGCGCTAGCAGAGATACACAGTATTTT
TRBV6-6,TRBJ2-1,.,.,CASSSQGNKHFF,TGTGCCAGCAGTTCACAGGGAAATAAGCATTTCTTC
TRBV7-9,TRBJ2-6,.,.,CVSRPGRGGANVLTF,TGTGTCAGCAGGCCAGGACGAGGAGGGGCCAACGTCCTGACTTTC
TRBV11-2,TRBJ2-3,.,.,CTNSLVGLLRTDTQYF,TGTACCAACAGCTTAGTAGGTCTTCTTCGCACAGATACGCAATATTTT
TRBV6-1,TRBJ1-5,.,.,CASSVGDQPLHF,TGTGCCAGCAGTGTAGGGGATCAGCCCCTGCATTTT
TRBV6-1,TRBJ2-2,TRBD1,.,CASSGQVPFSDGEPFF,TGTGCCAGCAGCGGACAGGTCCCCTTTAGTGACGGGGAGCCGTTTTTT
TRBV11-2,TRBJ2-3,.,.,CASSPVAGRETDTQYF,TGTGCCAGCAGTCCGGTGGCGGGAAGGGAAACAGATACGCAGTATTTC
TRBV4-1,TRBJ2-1,.,.,CTSSQDDTTHNSYNEQFF,TGCACCAGCAGCCAGGATGATACGACACACAACTCCTACAATGAGCAGTTCTTC
TRBV6-1,TRBJ2-1,.,many,CASSRSGREEQFF,TGTGCCAGCAGTCGATCCGGGAGAGAAGAGCAGTTCTTC
TRBV12-3/TRBV12-4,TRBJ2-2,.,.,CASSRRGGGGVLFF,TGTGCCAGCAGTCGGAGGGGGGGAGGCGGGGTGCTGTTTTTT
TRBV28,TRBJ2-3,.,.,CASSSSQGWSIDTQYF,TGTGCCAGCAGTTCCTCTCAGGGATGGAGCATAGATACGCAGTATTTT
TRBV11-2,TRBJ2-3,.,.,CASSLMEEADTQCF,TGTGCCAGCAGCTTAATGGAAGAGGCAGATACGCAGTGTTTT
TRBV12-3/TRBV12-4,TRBJ1-2,.,.,CANSFEDYGYTF,TGTGCAAACAGTTTTGAAGACTATGGCTACACCTTC